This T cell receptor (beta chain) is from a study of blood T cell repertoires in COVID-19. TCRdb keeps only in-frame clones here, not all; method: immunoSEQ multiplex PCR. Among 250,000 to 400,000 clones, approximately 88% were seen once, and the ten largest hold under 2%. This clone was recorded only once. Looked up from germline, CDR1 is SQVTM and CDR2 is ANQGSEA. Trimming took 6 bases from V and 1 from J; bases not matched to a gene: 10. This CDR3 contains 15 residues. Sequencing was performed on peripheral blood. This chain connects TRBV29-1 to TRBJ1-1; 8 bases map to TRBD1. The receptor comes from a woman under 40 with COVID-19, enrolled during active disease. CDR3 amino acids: CSVVKTGAPNTEAFF. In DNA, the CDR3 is TGCAGCGTAGTAAAGACAGGGGCCCCGAACACTGAAGCTTTCTTT.